This passage covers 2 T cell receptor beta chains from one sample sequenced in a study of cytomegalovirus exposure and HLA in healthy donors. With 60 Vbeta and 13 Jbeta primers, the PCR was carried out. Assay used: immunoSEQ multiplex PCR; TCRdb lists only in-frame clones, some missing. The profile shows 100,000 to 150,000 clones, around 76% of them singletons. The source material was PBMCs. Every receptor here comes from a woman in her forties or fifties in good health and CMV-seronegative.

The J gene is TRBJ1-5, the V gene TRBV5-1, with 8 bases identical to TRBD1. V dropped 0 bases and J dropped 4; count of bases not matched to a gene: 3. CDR3 length equals 15 residues. CDR1 and CDR2 from the germline V gene are SGHRS and YFSETQ. CDR3 DNA: TGCGCCAGCAGCTTGGGGCAGGGGGCAAATCAGCCCCAGCATTTT. Translating it yields CASSLGQGANQPQHF.

This clone was counted between two and nine times. The chain combines TRBV5-6 with TRBJ1-1; 8 nucleotides line up with TRBD1. V dropped 0 bases and J dropped 4; count of bases not matched to a gene: 5. Germline-derived CDR1 and CDR2 are SGHDT and YYEEEE. The CDR3 runs to 15 residues. DNA of the CDR3: TGTGCCAGCAGCTTGGCAGGGGGCGGGAGCACTGAAGCTTTCTTT. As protein: CASSLAGGGSTEAFF.